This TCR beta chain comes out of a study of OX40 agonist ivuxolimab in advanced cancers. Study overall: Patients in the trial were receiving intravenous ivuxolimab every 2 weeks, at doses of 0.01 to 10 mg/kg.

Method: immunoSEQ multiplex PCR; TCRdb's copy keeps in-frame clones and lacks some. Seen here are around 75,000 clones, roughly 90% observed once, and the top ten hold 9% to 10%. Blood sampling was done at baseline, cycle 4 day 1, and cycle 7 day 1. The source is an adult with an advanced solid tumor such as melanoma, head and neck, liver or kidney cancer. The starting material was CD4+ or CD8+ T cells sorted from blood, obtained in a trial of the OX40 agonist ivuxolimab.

The DNA of the CDR3 is TGTGCCACCAGCAGAGAAAGGACTAGCGGAAGGAATGAGCAGTTCTTC. As protein: CATSRERTSGRNEQFF. The gene calls are TRBV15 and TRBJ2-1, with 10 bases that match TRBD2. Germline loops: CDR1 LNHNV, CDR2 YYDKDF (reference sequence). This CDR3 is built from 16 residues. V dropped 0 bases and J dropped 7; count of bases not matched to a gene: 6.